The source of this TCR beta chain is a study of blood T cell repertoires in COVID-19. Looking at the study overall: Italy, Spain and the United States were the sources of the convalescent and acute COVID-19 samples. Sources were T cells, B-cell-depleted T cells, or PBMCs; the material itself was cDNA or gDNA.

In the authors' methods: Amplified reference gene primers provided the basis for estimating nucleated cell counts. Clones were read by immunoSEQ multiplex PCR, and TCRdb kept only the in-frame ones, dropping some. V, J and clone size derive from that table, while D and trimming were established from the DNA sequence. There are tens of thousands of clones in the sample; 80% occur only once, and around 4.7% lies in the top ten. This clone appeared once. The sample consisted of peripheral blood. The TCR sequence derives from a woman between 65 and 79 years old with acute or convalescent COVID-19.

CDR3 sequence (DNA): TGTGCCAGCAGCTTACTAGCGGGGATATACAATGAGCAGTTCTTC. Translating gives CASSLLAGIYNEQFF. This sequence joins TRBV5-8 and TRBJ2-1; 10 bases map to TRBD2. CDR1 is SGHTS and CDR2 is YDEGEE in the germline V gene. V was clipped by 2 bases and J by 4 bases; unmatched bases: 3. This CDR3 has 15 amino acids.